This TCR beta chain came from a study of CD8+ T cells in alopecia areata. Study context: Among treated patients, oral tofacitinib was administered at 5 to 10 mg twice daily. Study-wide results and limits: Alopecia totalis/universalis scalp especially showed more expanded CD8+ clones than normal scalp.

CDR3 length: 14 residues. Trimming left V 3 bases short and J 7 bases short, with 13 bases between. The germline CDR1 and CDR2 sequences are KGHSH and LQKENI. Following extraction, RNA underwent reverse transcription to cDNA, which served as the sequencing template. The table came from immunoSEQ multiplex PCR; TCRdb's copy has only in-frame clones and leaves some out. The table lists 120,000 to 150,000 clones, around 86% of them singletons, with roughly 15% in the top ten. Note on this clone: Its antigen is unidentified.

Peripheral blood, together with lesional scalp punch biopsies, was collected from alopecia areata patients. The genes are TRBV18 and TRBJ2-1; a possible D gene is TRBD2 (7 bases). This specimen was CD8+ T cells sorted from blood, taken at week 0. The TCR was taken from a human donor with alopecia areata. In DNA, the CDR3 is TGTGCCAGCTCACCTGCGGGGGCCGGGAATGAGCAGTTCTTC. This codes for CASSPAGAGNEQFF.